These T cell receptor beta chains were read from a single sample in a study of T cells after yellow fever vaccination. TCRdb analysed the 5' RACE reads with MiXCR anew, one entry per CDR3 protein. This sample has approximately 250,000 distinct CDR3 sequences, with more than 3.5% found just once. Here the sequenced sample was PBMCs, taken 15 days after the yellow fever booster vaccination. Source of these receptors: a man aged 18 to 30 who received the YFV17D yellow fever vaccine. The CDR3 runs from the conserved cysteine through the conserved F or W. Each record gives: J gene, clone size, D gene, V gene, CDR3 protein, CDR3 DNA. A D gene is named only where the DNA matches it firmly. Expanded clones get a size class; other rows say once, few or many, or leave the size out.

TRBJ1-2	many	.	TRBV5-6	CASSLASANYGYTF	TGTGCCAGCAGCTTGGCCTCAGCTAACTATGGCTACACCTTC
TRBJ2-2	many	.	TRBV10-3	CAIRPGMGAGELFF	TGTGCCATCAGGCCCGGGATGGGGGCCGGGGAGCTGTTTTTT
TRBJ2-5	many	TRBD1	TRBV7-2	CASSSEPGGAGTQYF	TGTGCCAGCAGCTCAGAGCCAGGGGGCGCCGGGACCCAGTACTTC
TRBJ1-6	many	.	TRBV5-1	CASRPEASGHLHF	TGCGCCAGCAGGCCGGAGGCTTCGGGACACCTCCACTTT
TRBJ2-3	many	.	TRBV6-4	CASSDSSTPDTQYF	TGTGCCAGCAGTGACTCGAGCACACCAGATACGCAGTATTTT
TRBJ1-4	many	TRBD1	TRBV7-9	CASSLPTGLPNEKLFF	TGTGCCAGCAGCTTACCGACAGGGTTGCCTAATGAAAAACTGTTTTTT
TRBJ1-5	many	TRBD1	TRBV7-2	CASSLGPGGGNNQPQHF	TGTGCCAGCAGCTTAGGCCCAGGGGGCGGAAACAATCAGCCCCAGCATTTT
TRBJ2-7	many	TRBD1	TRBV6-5	CASSYNRDSSYEQYF	TGTGCCAGCAGTTACAACCGGGACAGCTCCTACGAGCAGTACTTC
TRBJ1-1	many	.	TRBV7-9	CASSTGPEAFF	TGTGCCAGCAGCACGGGACCAGAAGCTTTCTTT
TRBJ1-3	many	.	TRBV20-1	CSAREQGGRESPGNTIYF	TGCAGTGCTAGAGAGCAGGGTGGCAGGGAGTCCCCTGGAAACACCATATATTTT
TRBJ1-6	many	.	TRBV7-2	CASSSGGHHYNSPLHF	TGTGCCAGCAGCTCTGGGGGGCACCACTATAATTCACCCCTCCACTTT
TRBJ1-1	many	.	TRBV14	CASSQWIGNTEAFF	TGTGCCAGCAGCCAGTGGATTGGGAACACTGAAGCTTTCTTT
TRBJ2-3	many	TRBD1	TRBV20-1	CSAPKQGAITTDTQYF	TGCAGTGCCCCGAAACAGGGGGCAATAACGACAGATACGCAGTATTTT
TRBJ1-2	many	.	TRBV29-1	CSVDRRGGINYGYTF	TGCAGCGTTGATCGCCGGGGAGGGATCAACTATGGCTACACCTTC
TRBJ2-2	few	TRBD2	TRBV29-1	CSALGTSSTGELFF	TGCAGCGCGCTCGGGACTAGCAGTACCGGGGAGCTGTTTTTT
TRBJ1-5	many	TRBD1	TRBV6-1	CASRGTGYQPQHF	TGTGCCAGCAGGGGGACAGGGTATCAGCCCCAGCATTTT
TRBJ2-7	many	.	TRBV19	CASSIAGAYEQYF	TGTGCCAGTAGTATAGCCGGAGCCTACGAGCAGTACTTC
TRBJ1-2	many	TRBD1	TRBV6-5	CASKGTGSRYTF	TGTGCCAGCAAGGGGACAGGGAGTCGCTACACCTTC
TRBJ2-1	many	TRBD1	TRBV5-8	CASSLLGQGHNEQFF	TGTGCCAGCAGCTTGTTGGGACAGGGCCACAATGAGCAGTTCTTC
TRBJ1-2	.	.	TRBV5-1	CASSLGKGTNYGYTF	TGCGCCAGCAGCCTCGGAAAAGGAACTAACTATGGCTACACCTTC
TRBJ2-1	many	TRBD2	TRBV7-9	CASSRPTSGGHEQFF	TGTGCCAGCAGCCGCCCCACTAGCGGGGGACATGAGCAGTTCTTC
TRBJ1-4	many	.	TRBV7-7	CASSPGGGAREKLFF	TGTGCCAGCAGTCCCGGCGGGGGGGCGAGGGAAAAACTGTTTTTT
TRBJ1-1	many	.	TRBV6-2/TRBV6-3	CASSYSGGNTEAFF	TGTGCCAGCAGTTACTCCGGCGGGAACACTGAAGCTTTCTTT
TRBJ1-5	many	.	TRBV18	CASSPLSSGNQPQHF	TGTGCCAGCTCACCGCTCTCGTCGGGGAATCAGCCCCAGCATTTT
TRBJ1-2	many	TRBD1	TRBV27	CASSQSGTVGYTF	TGTGCCAGCAGCCAATCAGGGACAGTTGGCTACACCTTC
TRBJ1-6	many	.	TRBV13	CASRRAGENNSPLHF	TGTGCCAGCAGGCGAGCAGGGGAAAATAATTCACCCCTCCACTTT
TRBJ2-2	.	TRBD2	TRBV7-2	CASSLRWGLAGNYTGELFF	TGTGCCAGCAGCTTACGCTGGGGACTAGCGGGGAATTACACCGGGGAGCTGTTTTTT
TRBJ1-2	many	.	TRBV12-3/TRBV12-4	CASSYPGHGYTF	TGTGCCAGCAGTTACCCAGGCCATGGCTACACCTTC
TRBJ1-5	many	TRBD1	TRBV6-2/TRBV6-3	CASSPGGRLNQPQHF	TGTGCCAGCAGTCCAGGGGGCCGCCTCAATCAGCCCCAGCATTTT
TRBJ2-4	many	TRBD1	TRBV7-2	CASSLGTGDIQYF	TGTGCCAGCAGCTTAGGGACAGGGGACATTCAGTACTTC
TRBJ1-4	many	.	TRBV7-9	CASSPGVGEKLFF	TGTGCCAGCAGCCCCGGGGTGGGTGAAAAACTGTTTTTT
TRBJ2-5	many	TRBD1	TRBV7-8	CASSTGGETQYF	TGTGCCAGCAGCACAGGGGGGGAGACCCAGTACTTC
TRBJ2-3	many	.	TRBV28	CASSLLRSTDTQYF	TGTGCCAGCAGCCTACTTCGTAGCACAGATACGCAGTATTTT
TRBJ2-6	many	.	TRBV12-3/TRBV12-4	CASSPDSYGANVLTF	TGTGCCAGCAGTCCAGACTCGTATGGGGCCAACGTCCTGACTTTC
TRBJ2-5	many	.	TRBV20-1	CSASPGWQETQYF	TGCAGTGCTTCTCCGGGTTGGCAAGAGACCCAGTACTTC
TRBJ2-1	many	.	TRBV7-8	CASSQGVVGPNEQFF	TGTGCCAGCAGCCAAGGGGTCGTGGGGCCCAATGAGCAGTTCTTC
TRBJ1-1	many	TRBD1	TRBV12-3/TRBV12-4	CASSTGGNTEAFF	TGTGCCAGCAGTACAGGGGGCAACACTGAAGCTTTCTTT
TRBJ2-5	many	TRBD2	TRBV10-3	CAISKNLAGEETQYF	TGTGCCATCAGCAAAAACTTAGCGGGGGAAGAGACCCAGTACTTC
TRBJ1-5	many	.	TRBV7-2	CASSLTRGTYRGQPQHF	TGTGCCAGCAGCTTAACCAGGGGAACTTATCGGGGTCAGCCCCAGCATTTT
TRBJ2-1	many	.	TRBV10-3	CAISDQYNEQFF	TGTGCCATCAGTGATCAGTACAATGAGCAGTTCTTC
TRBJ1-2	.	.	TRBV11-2	CASSPRDTPAGYGYTF	TGTGCCAGCAGCCCCCGGGACACGCCGGCTGGATATGGCTACACCTTC
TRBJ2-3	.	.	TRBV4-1	CASSQAILTGTSTDTQYF	TGCGCCAGCAGCCAAGCGATCCTGACCGGGACCAGCACAGATACGCAGTATTTT
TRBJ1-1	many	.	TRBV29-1	CSVEGGFTEAFF	TGCAGCGTTGAGGGGGGCTTCACTGAAGCTTTCTTT
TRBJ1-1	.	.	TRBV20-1	CSAPPYTEAFF	TGCAGTGCCCCCCCCTACACTGAAGCTTTCTTT
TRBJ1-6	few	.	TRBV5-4	CASSLGNDSPLHF	TGTGCCAGCAGCTTGGGGAATGATTCACCCCTCCACTTT